The 14 T cell receptor beta chains listed next were all sequenced from one sample in a study of CD8 T cells in ankylosing spondylitis. TCRdb recomputed calls from the 5' RACE reads with MiXCR, one row per CDR3 protein. The sample has about 31,000 distinct CDR3 sequences, about 7.8% seen once. The sequenced sample was blood, either unsorted or a sorted T cell fraction (not recorded which). The origin of the receptors is a male donor with ankylosing spondylitis or in good health (not recorded which).

This clonotype was counted many times. The J gene is TRBJ2-7, the V gene TRBV29-1; D not resolved. The CDR3 has 11 amino acids. Germline CDR1 reads SQVTM; CDR2 reads ANQGSEA. Trimming shortened V by 2 bases and J by 3 bases, and 5 bases separated the two germline ends. CDR3 bases: TGCAGCGTTGAATCCAACTACGAGCAGTACTTC. It encodes CSVESNYEQYF.

This clonotype occurred many times. The CDR3 region is CASSDGLGYNEQFF. The CDR3 DNA sequence: TGTGCCAGCAGTGATGGGCTAGGTTACAATGAGCAGTTCTTC. The V gene is TRBV25-1, the J gene TRBJ2-1; D unresolved. In germline, CDR1 is MGHDK, CDR2 SYGVNS. V dropped 3 bases and J dropped 4 bases, with 10 bases sitting between them. The CDR3 length is 14 residues. The full variable domain, in which reference TRBV25-1 and TRBJ2-1 provide the parts outside the CDR3, is EADIYQTPRYLVIGTGKKITLECSQTMGHDKMYWYQQDPGMELHLIHYSYGVNSTEKGDLSSESTVSRIRTEHFPLTLESARPSHTSQYLCASSDGLGYNEQFFGPGTRLTVL.

The sample holds many counts of this clonotype. V and J are TRBV4-1 and TRBJ2-1; TRBD1 or TRBD2 may be the D gene (6 bases each). This CDR3 has 16 amino acids. The germline gives CDR1 MGHRA, CDR2 YSYEKL. V gave up 4 bases and J gave up 9 bases, with 22 bases separating them. The CDR3 coding sequence is TGCGCCAGCAGCCTAGAAAGGGGGGCCGAGGCGTCTGAGCAGTTCTTC. Its protein is CASSLERGAEASEQFF.

By sample fraction, this clonotype is medium-sized. CDR3 in DNA: TGCAGTGCTAGATCAGGGGGGAGCAATCAGCCCCAGCATTTT. Its protein is CSARSGGSNQPQHF. The chain carries TRBV20-1 and TRBJ1-5; 7 nucleotides align to TRBD1. The CDR3 contains 14 residues. Germline values: CDR1 DFQATT, CDR2 SNEGSKA (reference sequence). V shed 2 bases and J 1 base; nucleotides not matched to a gene: 2.

This clonotype occurred many times. V is TRBV3-1 and J is TRBJ1-5; D ambiguous. Deletions cut 8 bases from V and 6 bases from J, with 8 bases between. In germline, CDR1 is LGHDT, CDR2 YNNKEL (reference sequence). The CDR3 consists of 11 residues. This CDR3 reads CASPPGQPQHF. The CDR3 DNA follows: TGTGCCAGCCCCCCTGGTCAGCCCCAGCATTTT.

This clonotype was counted ten times or more. This sequence joins TRBV5-1 and TRBJ2-1; tentative D call: TRBD2 (6 bases). The CDR3 loop spans 15 amino acids. CDR1 is SGHRS and CDR2 is YFSETQ in the germline V gene. The ends were cut back, 2 bases at V and 4 bases at J, with 13 bases in the middle. The CDR3 loop is CASSFGREIYNEQFF. CDR3 coding DNA: TGCGCCAGCAGCTTTGGGCGGGAAATTTACAATGAGCAGTTCTTC. The full variable domain, in which reference TRBV5-1 and TRBJ2-1 provide the parts outside the CDR3, is KAGVTQTPRYLIKTRGQQVTLSCSPISGHRSVSWYQQTPGQGLQFLFEYFSETQRNKGNFPGRFSGRQFSNSRSEMNVSTLELGDSALYLCASSFGREIYNEQFFGPGTRLTVL.

By proportion, this clonotype is medium-sized (0.01 to 0.1%). This rearrangement joins TRBV10-3 to TRBJ2-1; TRBD2 matches at 7 bases. V shed 0 bases and J 8 bases; nucleotides not matched to a gene: 4. In germline, CDR1 is ENHRY, CDR2 SYGVKD. This CDR3 region has 14 residues. CDR3 DNA sequence: TGTGCCATCAGTGAGTCGGGGGGGACCCATGAGCAGTTCTTC. It translates to CAISESGGTHEQFF.

On this clonotype: An end of the junction does not agree with germline; a read error may underlie this. This chain uses TRBV5-1 with TRBJ1-1; weak D call: TRBD1 (5 bases). This CDR3 is 16 amino acids long. Germline V CDR1 and CDR2: SGHRS, YFSETQ. This CDR3 is CASSLRTRGMNTEAFF. The CDR3, as DNA: TGCGCCAGCAGCTTACGGACACGGGGGATGAACACTGAAGCTTTTTTT.

At least ten counts were recorded for this clonotype. This chain joins TRBV7-9 and TRBJ2-5; 7 nucleotides align to TRBD1. J was trimmed by 4 bases and V by 1 base; bases with no gene match: 9. Germline CDR1 reads SEHNR; CDR2 reads FQNEAQ (reference sequence). This CDR3 is built from 16 residues. The CDR3 DNA is TGTGCCAGCAGCTTAGAGGGGGCCCCGTTTGGAGAGACCCAGTACTTC. Encoded protein: CASSLEGAPFGETQYF. Variable domain in full (rest from reference TRBV7-9 and TRBJ2-5): DTGVSQNPRHKITKRGQNVTFRCDPISEHNRLYWYRQTLGQGPEFLTYFQNEAQLEKSRLLSDRFSAERPKGSFSTLEIQRTEQGDSAMYLCASSLEGAPFGETQYFGPGTRLLVL.

There are many counts of this clonotype. This rearrangement joins TRBV29-1 to TRBJ2-4; 9 bases agree with TRBD2. V gave up 4 bases and J gave up 1 base; unmatched junction bases: 8. There are 16 residues in the CDR3. CDR1 and CDR2 from the germline V gene are SQVTM and ANQGSEA. The CDR3 nucleotides are TGCAGCGTTGCTGAGTCGGCGGGAGGGGCCAAAAACATTCAGTACTTC. Its protein product is CSVAESAGGAKNIQYF. The variable domain in full, with the rest retrieved from reference TRBV29-1 and TRBJ2-4, is SAVISQKPSRDICQRGTSLTIQCQVDSQVTMMFWYRQQPGQSLTLIATANQGSEATYESGFVIDKFPISRPNLTFSTLTVSNMSPEDSSIYLCSVAESAGGAKNIQYFGAGTRLSVL.

This clonotype turned up a few times. The junction departs from germline at one end; a sequencing error may be responsible. V usage is TRBV7-6 and J usage is TRBJ1-5; D call uncertain. Looked up from germline, CDR1 is SGHVS and CDR2 is FNYEAQ. The CDR3 totals 18 residues. The CDR3 DNA reads TGTGCTAGCAGCTTATGCGCCCCCGAGCCTCATAGCAATCAGCCCCAGCATTTT. Protein: CASSLCAPEPHSNQPQHF.

This clonotype was counted at least ten times. J is TRBJ2-7 and V is TRBV23-1, with 10 bases aligning to TRBD2. TRBV23-1 is filed as an ORF, its function uncertain. The V gene end was trimmed by 3 bases and the J gene end by 5 bases; junction bases not matched to a gene: 10. The CDR3 spans 16 residues. This CDR3 reads CASSQTPSGRADEQYF. In nucleotides, the CDR3 is TGCGCCAGCAGTCAGACCCCCAGCGGGAGGGCCGACGAGCAGTACTTC.

This clonotype was recorded a few times. The rearrangement links TRBV7-9 to TRBJ2-1; 10 nucleotides agree with TRBD2. The CDR3 contains 14 residues. The germline V gene has CDR1 SEHNR and CDR2 FQNEAQ (reference sequence). With 1 base clipped from V and 9 bases from J, the junction kept 3 bases outside the gene matches. For the CDR3, the DNA is TGTGCCAGCAGCTTAGTAGCGGGGGGCCTTGAGCAGTTCTTC. Translated, it gives CASSLVAGGLEQFF.

This clonotype was observed at least ten times. This chain joins TRBV18 and TRBJ2-4; D not certain. The germline CDR1 and CDR2 sequences are KGHSH and LQKENI. This CDR3 has 15 residues. V was trimmed by 0 bases and J by 2 bases, leaving 8 bases between them. The CDR3 loop is CASSPPGQSKNIQYF. DNA for the CDR3: TGTGCCAGCTCACCACCAGGCCAGTCCAAAAACATTCAGTACTTC.